Given below is one TCR beta chain in context. The data originate from a study of cytomegalovirus exposure and HLA in healthy donors. V gave up 5 bases and J gave up 6 bases; unmatched junction bases: 4. The CDR3 is made up of 13 amino acids. The germline V gene has CDR1 SNHLY and CDR2 FYNNEI. This PCR relied on a set of 60 Vbeta primers and 13 Jbeta primers. Libraries were prepared by immunoSEQ multiplex PCR; TCRdb keeps only in-frame clonotypes and omits some of them. The repertoire holds approximately 180,000 clones, with about 90% as singletons. This chain connects TRBV2 to TRBJ1-2; 9 bases map to TRBD1. Material for sequencing was PBMCs. The TCR comes from a girl under three years old in good health and CMV-seronegative. CDR3 in DNA: TGTGCCAGCAGTCGACAGGGGGGGGATGGCTACACCTTC. This sequence encodes CASSRQGGDGYTF.